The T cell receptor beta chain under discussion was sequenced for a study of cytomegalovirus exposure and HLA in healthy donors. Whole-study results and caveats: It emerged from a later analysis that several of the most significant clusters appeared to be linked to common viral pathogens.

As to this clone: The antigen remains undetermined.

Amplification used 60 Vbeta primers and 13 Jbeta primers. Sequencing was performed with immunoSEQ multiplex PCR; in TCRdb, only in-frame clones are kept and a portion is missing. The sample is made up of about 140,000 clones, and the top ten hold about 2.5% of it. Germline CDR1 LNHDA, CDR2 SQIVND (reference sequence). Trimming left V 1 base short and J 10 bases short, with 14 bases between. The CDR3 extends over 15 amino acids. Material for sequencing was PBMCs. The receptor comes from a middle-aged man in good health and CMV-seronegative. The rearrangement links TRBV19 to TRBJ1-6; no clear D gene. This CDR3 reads CASSIAPRNGSPLHF. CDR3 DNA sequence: TGTGCCAGTAGTATAGCCCCCCGCAACGGGTCACCCCTCCACTTT.